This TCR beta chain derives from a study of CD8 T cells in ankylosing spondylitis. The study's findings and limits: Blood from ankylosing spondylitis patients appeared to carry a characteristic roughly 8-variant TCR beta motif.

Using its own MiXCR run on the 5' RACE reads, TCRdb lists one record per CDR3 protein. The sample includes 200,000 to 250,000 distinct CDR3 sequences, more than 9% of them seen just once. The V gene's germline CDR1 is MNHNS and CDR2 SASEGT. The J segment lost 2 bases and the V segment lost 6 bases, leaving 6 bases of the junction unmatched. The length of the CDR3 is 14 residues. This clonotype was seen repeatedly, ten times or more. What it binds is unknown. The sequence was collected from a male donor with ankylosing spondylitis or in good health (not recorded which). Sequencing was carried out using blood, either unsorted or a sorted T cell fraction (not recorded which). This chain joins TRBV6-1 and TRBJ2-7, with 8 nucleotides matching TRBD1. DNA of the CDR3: TGTGCCAGCAGGTCTTCAGGGGGCCCCTACGAGCAGTACTTC. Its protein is CASRSSGGPYEQYF.